The entry that follows covers one T cell receptor (beta chain) sequence. The sample comes from a study of blood T cell repertoires in COVID-19. Study summary: The cDNA or gDNA used as material had been derived from T cells, B-cell-depleted T cells, or PBMCs.

Sequenced by immunoSEQ multiplex PCR; TCRdb stores in-frame clones only, minus some. The sample has some 42,000 clones; around four fifths are singletons. The sample was peripheral blood. The sequence was obtained from a man between 50 and 59 years old with active COVID-19.

CDR3 region: CASSQEGRFRGNEKLFF. The CDR3 DNA sequence: TGTGCCAGCAGCCAAGAAGGGAGGTTCAGGGGGAATGAAAAACTGTTTTTT. This chain links TRBV3-1 (or the pseudogene TRBV3-2) with TRBJ1-4; 7 bases are shared with TRBD1. The germline V gene encodes CDR1 LGHDT and CDR2 YNNKEL (reference sequence). The CDR3 is 17 amino acids. The J segment lost 5 bases and the V segment lost 0 bases, leaving 9 bases of the junction unmatched.